This entry describes one TCR beta chain. As yet, its antigen is unknown. A single record per CDR3 protein comes from TCRdb applying MiXCR to the 5' RACE reads. The sample includes some 30,000 distinct CDR3 sequences, roughly a quarter of them seen just once. The source of the sample is a study of neurological immune-mediated disorders. Findings and limits, study-wide: Patients with HTLV-1-associated myelopathy showed the most TCR clonal expansion. Those with multiple sclerosis showed the least, falling below healthy controls.

V was pared by 9 bases and J by 1 base, with 10 bases between. This CDR3 has 13 residues. Looked up from germline, CDR1 is ENHRY and CDR2 is SYGVKD. This receptor was obtained from a man aged 50-59 years with HTLV-1-associated myelopathy (HAM/TSP). The rearrangement joins TRBV10-3 to TRBJ1-3; D is unclear. Sequencing used CD4+ T cells from blood. The CDR3 DNA reads as TGTGCCATTTCTTCGGCTTCTGGAAACACCATATATTTT. Translating gives CAISSASGNTIYF.